The 32 T cell receptor beta chains in this list originate from one sample, sequenced in a study of blood T cell repertoires in COVID-19. This table comes from immunoSEQ multiplex PCR, and its TCRdb copy is limited to in-frame clones, with some not included. The sample lists 200,000 to 250,000 clones, 75% to 85% seen once, with over 4% in the top ten. Material: peripheral blood. The source of these receptors is a woman between 65 and 79 years old with COVID-19, enrolled during active disease.

The rearrangement links TRBV28 to TRBJ1-4; 10 nucleotides match TRBD1. This CDR3 is 14 amino acids long. Germline CDR1 is MDHEN and CDR2 is SYDVKM. V was clipped by 6 bases and J by 7 bases; unmatched bases: 5. Written as DNA, the CDR3 is TGTGCCAGCAGACGACAGGGGGCTGGTGAAAAACTGTTTTTT. It yields the protein CASRRQGAGEKLFF.

This clone was counted a single time. This chain joins TRBV7-2 and TRBJ1-5; no clear D. The CDR3 covers 16 residues. The germline V and J ends were trimmed by 1 base and 6 bases, with 16 bases remaining between them. Germline values: CDR1 SGHTA, CDR2 FQGNSA. CDR3 nucleotides: TGTGCCAGCAGCTTAGACGGGAACCGGGGAGGTCAGCCCCAGCATTTT. It specifies CASSLDGNRGGQPQHF.

The V gene is TRBV2, the J gene TRBJ2-7, with a weak D call TRBD2 (6 bases). Trimming removed 8 bases from V and 7 bases from J, with 18 bases in between. The CDR3 sequence is 13 residues long. Germline V gene lookup returns CDR1 SNHLY and CDR2 FYNNEI. The CDR3 bases are TGTGCCAGCGGTGGCCGGGGGTCAGGGGAGCAGTACTTC. Protein sequence: CASGGRGSGEQYF.

This rearrangement joins TRBV27 to TRBJ1-2; 10 nucleotides align to TRBD1. The CDR3 extends over 14 amino acids. The germline gives CDR1 MNHEY, CDR2 SMNVEV (reference sequence). Trimming removed 8 bases from V and 4 bases from J; junction bases left unmatched: 7. CDR3 sequence reads: CASATRDRGYGYTF. The DNA of the CDR3 is TGTGCCAGCGCCACCCGGGACAGGGGCTATGGCTACACCTTC.

V usage is TRBV29-1 and J usage is TRBJ2-7, with 13 nucleotides matching TRBD2. The CDR3 is 14 amino acids. Germline-derived CDR1 and CDR2 are SQVTM and ANQGSEA. J was trimmed by 7 bases and V by 5 bases; bases with no gene match: 8. CDR3 nucleotides: TGCAGCGTTTATACTAGCGGGAGGGCCGAAGAGCAGTACTTC. It is translated as CSVYTSGRAEEQYF.

The genes are TRBV6-2 or TRBV6-3 and TRBJ2-7, with TRBD1 matching 11 bases. CDR3 length equals 15 residues. With V trimmed by 6 bases and J by 3 bases, 7 bases remained unmatched. CDR1 MNHEY and CDR2 SVGEGT come from the germline V gene. CDR3 amino acids: CASSERGTGGYEQYF. CDR3 nucleotides: TGTGCCAGCAGCGAGCGGGGGACAGGGGGCTACGAGCAGTACTTC.

The V and J genes are TRBV7-8 and TRBJ1-2, with D possibly being TRBD1 (6 bases). CDR1 and CDR2 (germline): SGHVS, FQNEAQ. V was shortened by 7 bases and J by 6 bases, with 18 bases between the two germline ends. The CDR3 is 14 amino acids. CDR3 DNA: TGTGCCAGCACACAAGGCCAGGGGATCGATGGCTACACCTTC. Translated: CASTQGQGIDGYTF.

The rearrangement uses TRBV15 and TRBJ2-2, with TRBD2 matching over 12 bases. The CDR3 sequence is 18 residues long. CDR1 LNHNV and CDR2 YYDKDF come from the germline V gene (reference sequence). V lost 2 bases, J lost 4 bases, and 8 bases stayed unmatched. The CDR3 DNA follows: TGTGCCACCAGCAGACCGCTAGCGGGAGGGCCGAGCACCGGGGAGCTGTTTTTT. It codes for CATSRPLAGGPSTGELFF.

To note about this clone: One end of the junction is discordant with germline, which a read error may explain. The chain uses TRBV28 and TRBJ2-3, with D tentatively TRBD2 (6 bases). Germline CDR1 and CDR2: MDHEN and SYDVKM. This CDR3 is built from 11 residues. The CDR3 is CASRRDSRGDF. In nucleotides, the CDR3 is TGTGCCAGCAGGAGGGACTCACGGGGAGATTTT.

The J gene is TRBJ1-1, the V gene TRBV5-1, with D possibly TRBD1 on 6 matching bases. Germline CDR1 is SGHRS and CDR2 is YFSETQ. The CDR3 is 14 amino acids. The V and J ends lost 6 bases and 2 bases respectively, with 14 bases between them. In nucleotides, the CDR3 is TGCGCCAGCAAAACGACAGGCTTTAACACTGAAGCTTTCTTT. This codes for CASKTTGFNTEAFF.

The rearrangement links TRBV6-5 to TRBJ2-1; TRBD2 agrees at 7 bases. The germline gives CDR1 MNHEY, CDR2 SVGAGI. CDR3 length: 15 residues. Trimming removed 0 bases from V and 6 bases from J; junction bases left unmatched: 5. The CDR3: CASSYSGGSPNEQFF. DNA for the CDR3: TGTGCCAGCAGTTACTCGGGCGGGAGTCCCAATGAGCAGTTCTTC.

The rearrangement links TRBV6-5 to TRBJ2-3; TRBD1 is a possible D gene (6 bases). CDR1 is MNHEY and CDR2 is SVGAGI in the germline V gene. V lost 8 bases to trimming and J lost 0 bases, with 15 bases between them. The CDR3 consists of 15 residues. CDR3 nucleotide sequence: TGTGCCAGCCACGACAGGAAGACTAGCACAGATACGCAGTATTTT. Translating it yields CASHDRKTSTDTQYF.

In nucleotides, the CDR3 is TGCAGCGTTGCTGCGGGGAGGGACGATGAGCAGTTCTTC. It translates to CSVAAGRDDEQFF. This chain connects TRBV29-1 to TRBJ2-1; 7 bases are a match to TRBD2. There are 13 residues in the CDR3. V lost 4 bases, J lost 8 bases, and 8 bases stayed unmatched. Germline values: CDR1 SQVTM, CDR2 ANQGSEA.

The rearrangement joins TRBV5-6 to TRBJ2-2; 14 positions match TRBD2. The germline V gene has CDR1 SGHDT and CDR2 YYEEEE. There are 17 residues in the CDR3. V was clipped by 4 bases and J by 8 bases; unmatched bases: 10. The CDR3 here is CASSRETSGRASGELFF. The CDR3, as DNA: TGTGCCAGCAGCCGGGAGACTAGCGGGAGGGCCTCAGGGGAGCTGTTTTTT.

The V and J genes are TRBV28 and TRBJ2-5; perhaps TRBD2 as D (5 bases). The CDR3 contains 15 residues. V was pared by 4 bases and J by 1 base, with 13 bases between. CDR1 is MDHEN, CDR2 SYDVKM, per germline. The CDR3 region has the DNA TGTGCCAGCAGTTCCGCCGGACTTTCCCAAGAGACCCAGTACTTC. Translated: CASSSAGLSQETQYF.

The chain has TRBV5-4 and TRBJ2-5; 7 nucleotides agree with TRBD1. Looked up from germline, CDR1 is SGHNT and CDR2 is YYREEE (reference sequence). J lost 2 bases, V lost 3 bases, and 1 base had no gene match. The CDR3 runs 13 residues. This CDR3 is CASSWDSQETQYF. The CDR3 nucleotides read TGTGCCAGCAGCTGGGACAGTCAAGAGACCCAGTACTTC.

This chain joins TRBV19 and TRBJ2-1, with 11 nucleotides matching TRBD2. The V gene end was trimmed by 6 bases and the J gene end by 2 bases; junction bases not matched to a gene: 0. The CDR3 runs to 14 residues. CDR1 and CDR2 (germline): LNHDA, SQIVND (reference sequence). CDR3: CASRTSGTYNEQFF. The DNA for the CDR3 is TGTGCCAGTAGGACTAGCGGGACCTACAATGAGCAGTTCTTC. Full variable domain (rest looked up from reference TRBV19 and TRBJ2-1): DGGITQSPKYLFRKEGQNVTLSCEQNLNHDAMYWYRQDPGQGLRLIYYSQIVNDFQKGDIAEGYSVSREKKESFPLTVTSAQKNPTAFYLCASRTSGTYNEQFFGPGTRLTVL.

Notes on this clone: The sample holds other DNA sequences that translate to the same CDR3. The chain recombines TRBV18 with TRBJ1-2, with D hard to call. The length of the CDR3 is 13 residues. The germline V and J ends were trimmed by 3 bases and 5 bases, with 10 bases remaining between them. Germline lookup yields CDR1 KGHSH and CDR2 LQKENI. This CDR3 is CASSPSLEYGYTF. CDR3 bases: TGTGCCAGCTCACCCTCATTGGAGTATGGCTACACCTTC.

The J gene is TRBJ1-2, the V gene TRBV19; D may be TRBD1 (5 bases). This CDR3 spans 12 amino acids. V was trimmed by 5 bases and J by 4 bases, leaving 8 bases between them. Per the germline V gene, CDR1 is LNHDA and CDR2 is SQIVND (reference sequence). CDR3 sequence (DNA): TGTGCCAGTAGTTTTACAGGCTATGGCTACACCTTC. This encodes CASSFTGYGYTF.

The V and J genes are TRBV30 and TRBJ1-1; the match to TRBD1 covers 9 bases. The V and J ends lost 2 bases and 1 base, in that order; junction bases with no gene match: 11. This CDR3 spans 17 amino acids. Germline CDR1 GTSNPN, CDR2 SVGIG (reference sequence). The CDR3 protein is CAWSSRDRVGSNTEAFF. CDR3 coding DNA: TGTGCCTGGAGTTCTAGGGACAGGGTAGGTTCGAACACTGAAGCTTTCTTT. The entire variable domain, with the rest obtained from reference TRBV30 and TRBJ1-1, is as follows: SQTIHQWPATLVQPVGSPLSLECTVEGTSNPNLYWYRQAAGRGLQLLFYSVGIGQISSEVPQNLSASRPQDRQFILSSKKLLLSDSGFYLCAWSSRDRVGSNTEAFFGQGTRLTVV.

J is TRBJ1-2 and V is TRBV27, with 10 bases identical to TRBD1. This CDR3 has 14 amino acids. Trimming at V came to 7 bases and at J to 6 bases, leaving 8 bases not matched to a gene. Germline V CDR1 and CDR2: MNHEY, SMNVEV (reference sequence). Here the CDR3 reads CASTGTGALHGYTF. The CDR3 nucleotides read TGTGCCAGCACTGGGACAGGGGCCCTGCATGGCTACACCTTC.

The J gene is TRBJ1-1, the V gene TRBV28, with a tentative D call TRBD1 (6 bases). The CDR3 runs to 13 residues. V lost 7 bases to trimming and J lost 5 bases, with 14 bases between them. Germline-derived CDR1 and CDR2 are MDHEN and SYDVKM. The DNA for the CDR3 is TGTGCCAGCATCTTACAGGGAGGGACTGAAGCTTTCTTT. Translated: CASILQGGTEAFF.

The V call is TRBV7-3, the J call TRBJ1-2; TRBD1 is a possible D gene (6 bases). V lost 5 bases and J 8 bases, leaving 15 bases between the germline ends. This CDR3 is 13 amino acids long. CDR1 and CDR2 (germline): SGHTA, FQGTGA. CDR3 protein: CASSSAPGGGYTF. The CDR3 nucleotides are TGTGCCAGCAGCAGCGCCCCGGGGGGCGGCTACACCTTC.

The chain uses TRBV9 and TRBJ2-5; 7 positions agree with TRBD2. The CDR3 contains 15 residues. Per the germline V gene, CDR1 is SGDLS and CDR2 is YYNGEE. Germline trimming cut 4 bases from V and 5 bases from J; bases unmatched to any gene: 11. CDR3 in amino acids: CASSSGGARGETQYF. Here the CDR3 DNA reads TGTGCCAGCAGCTCGGGGGGAGCCCGGGGGGAGACCCAGTACTTC.

This clone was recorded only once. The V call is TRBV3-1 (or the pseudogene TRBV3-2), the J call TRBJ2-3; TRBD2 matches 7 bases. The ends lost 3 bases at V and 9 bases at J; junction bases unmatched: 3. The CDR3 sequence is 12 residues long. Germline V gene sequence: CDR1 LGHDT, CDR2 YNNKEL (reference sequence). The CDR3 DNA reads as TGTGCCAGCAGCCAGGGGGAGGGGACGCAGTATTTT. Protein sequence: CASSQGEGTQYF.

The chain joins TRBV12-5 to TRBJ1-2, with D possibly TRBD1 on 5 matching bases. Germline CDR1 and CDR2: LGHNT and FRNRAP. V shed 2 bases and J shed 7 bases, with 8 bases lying between them. The CDR3 sequence is 12 residues long. CDR3 residues: CASGLPQGGYTF. CDR3 coding DNA: TGTGCTAGTGGTTTGCCTCAGGGTGGCTACACCTTC.

In nucleotides, the CDR3 is TGTGCCAGTAGTATGCGGGGAGACGGGACAGGGGTTGGCTACACCTTC. Protein sequence: CASSMRGDGTGVGYTF. The genes are TRBV19 and TRBJ1-2, with 10 bases matching TRBD1. V trimming: 3 bases; J trimming: 7 bases; junction bases outside the gene matches: 11. The germline CDR1 and CDR2 sequences are LNHDA and SQIVND (reference sequence). The CDR3 runs 16 residues.

The chain is built from TRBV7-2 and TRBJ2-7, with D tentatively TRBD2 (6 bases). V gave up 5 bases and J gave up 2 bases, with 19 bases separating them. The germline V gene encodes CDR1 SGHTA and CDR2 FQGNSA. The CDR3 sequence is 16 residues long. For the CDR3, the DNA is TGTGCCAGCAGCCTCCTTAGCGGTTCCTTGACCTACGAGCAGTACTTC. Amino acids: CASSLLSGSLTYEQYF.

The V gene is TRBV3-1 (or the pseudogene TRBV3-2), the J gene TRBJ1-2; D call uncertain. Trimming took 0 bases from V and 8 from J, leaving 10 bases between them. Looked up from germline, CDR1 is LGHDT and CDR2 is YNNKEL (reference sequence). The CDR3 is made up of 13 amino acids. CDR3 in DNA: TGTGCCAGCAGCCAAGATCGCCAGTGGGGCTACACCTTC. It translates to CASSQDRQWGYTF.

The chain combines TRBV9 with TRBJ1-2; 7 nucleotides align to TRBD1. The CDR3 sequence is 15 residues long. Germline CDR1 and CDR2: SGDLS and YYNGEE. Trimming removed 3 bases from V and 1 base from J; junction bases left unmatched: 6. The CDR3 DNA follows: TGTGCCAGCAGCGCCTACAGGGGACATAACTATGGCTACACCTTC. Translating it yields CASSAYRGHNYGYTF.

The V gene is TRBV4-1, the J gene TRBJ2-7; D might be TRBD1 (6 bases). Germline V gene data show CDR1 as MGHRA and CDR2 as YSYEKL. The CDR3 extends over 14 amino acids. V was trimmed by 3 bases and J by 2 bases, leaving 11 bases between them. The CDR3 is CASSQLTGPYEQYF. CDR3 nucleotides: TGCGCCAGCAGCCAGCTGACAGGACCCTACGAGCAGTACTTC.

The chain links TRBV5-1 to TRBJ2-7; TRBD1 matches at 8 bases. Looked up from germline, CDR1 is SGHRS and CDR2 is YFSETQ. Trimming at V came to 1 base and at J to 2 bases, leaving 5 bases not matched to a gene. The CDR3 length is 15 residues. CDR3 sequence reads: CASSLQGTGTYEQYF. In DNA form, the CDR3 reads TGCGCCAGCAGCTTGCAGGGGACAGGTACCTACGAGCAGTACTTC.